This record covers a single T cell receptor (beta chain). The target antigen is unknown. The source of the sample is a study of CD4 T cells in relation to SARS-CoV-2 and coronaviruses. Before the COVID-19 pandemic, during about 2010-2018, CD4+ T cells were taken from unexposed donors. After about 10 days of culture, CD4+ T cells were isolated. Some clones are missing from TCRdb's copy, which holds only in-frame ones; the method was immunoSEQ multiplex PCR. Here the sample spans some 30,000 clones, 76% being singletons. Source material: CD4+ T cells from PBMCs, cultured in vitro. The receptor was isolated from a human donor in good health.

CDR3 bases: TGTGCCAGTAGTGGCGAAGGTACGCAGTATTTT. Protein: CASSGEGTQYF. The V call is TRBV19, the J call TRBJ2-3; D unresolved. Germline values: CDR1 LNHDA, CDR2 SQIVND (reference sequence). There are 11 residues in the CDR3. Trimming shortened V by 5 bases and J by 8 bases, and 8 bases separated the two germline ends.